This record covers a single TCR beta chain. Germline lookup yields CDR1 SGHVS and CDR2 FNYEAQ. V was shortened by 3 bases and J by 2 bases, with 6 bases between the two germline ends. This CDR3 has 13 residues. The sample originates from a study of cytomegalovirus exposure and HLA in healthy donors. It was with 60 Vbeta and 13 Jbeta primers that the PCR ran. Sequenced by immunoSEQ multiplex PCR; TCRdb stores in-frame clones only, minus some. The profile shows about 150,000 clones, more than 75% of them singletons. Material for sequencing was PBMCs. J is TRBJ2-3 and V is TRBV7-6; no clear D. This TCR derives from a young man in good health and CMV-seropositive. DNA of the CDR3: TGTGCCAGCAGCTTCTCCTCCACAGATACGCAGTATTTT. It translates to CASSFSSTDTQYF.